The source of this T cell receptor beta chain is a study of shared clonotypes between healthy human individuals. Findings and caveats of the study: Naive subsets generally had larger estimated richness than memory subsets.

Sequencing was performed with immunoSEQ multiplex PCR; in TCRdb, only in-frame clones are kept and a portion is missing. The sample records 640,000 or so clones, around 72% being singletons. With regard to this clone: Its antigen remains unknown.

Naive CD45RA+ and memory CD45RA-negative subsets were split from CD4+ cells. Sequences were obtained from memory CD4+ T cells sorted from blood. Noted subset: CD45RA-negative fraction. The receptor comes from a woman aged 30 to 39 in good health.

The CDR3 here is CASSARDGEVGELFF. The CDR3 bases are TGCGCCAGCAGCGCGCGGGACGGTGAGGTCGGGGAGCTGTTTTTT. The rearrangement links TRBV5-1 to TRBJ2-2; a possible D gene is TRBD2 (6 bases). This CDR3 spans 15 amino acids. The germline V gene has CDR1 SGHRS and CDR2 YFSETQ. The V end lost 4 bases, the J end lost 7 bases, and 17 bases lay between the germline ends.